Each of the 21 T cell receptor beta chains below was sequenced from the same sample in a study of blood T cell repertoires in COVID-19. Profiling relied on immunoSEQ multiplex PCR, and the TCRdb table lists in-frame clones only, not all of them. The profile shows 80,000 to 100,000 clones, 80% of them singletons. Sequencing was done on a sample of peripheral blood. Receptors originate from a man aged 45-65 years who had recovered from COVID-19.

The V gene is TRBV14, the J gene TRBJ2-2, with TRBD1 matching over 9 bases. The CDR3 totals 24 residues. CDR1 and CDR2 (germline): SGHDN, FVKESK. Trimming took 0 bases from V and 0 from J; bases not matched to a gene: 23. The CDR3 bases are TGTGCCAGCAGCCAAGATAATTTTCGGTATGGGATTTCGACAGGGGGGACGAACACCGGGGAGCTGTTTTTT. Amino acids: CASSQDNFRYGISTGGTNTGELFF. Full variable domain (outside the CDR3, taken from reference TRBV14 and TRBJ2-2): EAGVTQFPSHSVIEKGQTVTLRCDPISGHDNLYWYRRVMGKEIKFLLHFVKESKQDESGMPNNRFLAERTGGTYSTLKVQPAELEDSGVYFCASSQDNFRYGISTGGTNTGELFFGEGSRLTVL.

The chain joins TRBV7-5 to TRBJ2-3; TRBD1 is the table's D call and was not checked against the DNA. TRBV7-5 is assigned pseudogene status. The CDR3 is made up of 17 amino acids. CDR3 loop: CARSLEERGLGTDTQYF. The DNA for the CDR3 is TGTGCCAGAAGCTTAGAGGAGAGGGGGCTTGGAACAGATACGCAGTATTTT.

The J gene is TRBJ1-4, the V gene TRBV5-1, with D maybe TRBD1 (6 bases). The germline V gene has CDR1 SGHRS and CDR2 YFSETQ. The CDR3 length is 16 residues. V was trimmed by 0 bases and J by 8 bases, leaving 17 bases between them. The CDR3 DNA reads as TGCGCCAGCAGCTTGGGGACAGCCAGAAATTGGGAAAAACTGTTTTTT. This translates into CASSLGTARNWEKLFF.

This chain links TRBV7-8 with TRBJ1-2; TRBD1 is a possible D gene (5 bases). The germline V and J ends were trimmed by 2 bases and 2 bases, with 15 bases remaining between them. Germline V gene sequence: CDR1 SGHVS, CDR2 FQNEAQ. The CDR3 sequence is 16 residues long. CDR3 loop: CASSLKQGISNYGYTF. DNA for the CDR3: TGTGCCAGCAGCTTAAAGCAGGGCATTTCCAACTATGGCTACACCTTC.

V gene TRBV3-1 (or the pseudogene TRBV3-2) combines with J gene TRBJ2-1, with TRBD2 identical over 11 bases. The CDR3 consists of 20 residues. Germline trimming cut 4 bases from V and 3 bases from J; bases unmatched to any gene: 17. The germline V gene encodes CDR1 LGHDT and CDR2 YNNKEL (reference sequence). CDR3 region: CASSPPRRLAGGRIYNEQFF. CDR3 DNA sequence: TGTGCCAGCAGCCCTCCAAGAAGGCTAGCGGGGGGCCGAATCTACAATGAGCAGTTCTTC.

The chain carries TRBV3-1 (or the pseudogene TRBV3-2) and TRBJ2-7; TRBD1 matches 7 bases. The CDR3 is 14 residues long. The V and J ends lost 4 bases and 4 bases, in that order; junction bases with no gene match: 7. The germline gives CDR1 LGHDT, CDR2 YNNKEL (reference sequence). The CDR3 DNA follows: TGTGCCAGCAGCCCCCTAGGGGGCGGGTACGAGCAGTACTTC. Protein: CASSPLGGGYEQYF.

This clone was seen a few times. An end of the junction does not agree with germline; a read error may underlie this. The chain couples TRBV13 to TRBJ1-1, with D unresolved. Germline V gene sequence: CDR1 PRHDT, CDR2 FYEKMQ (reference sequence). The CDR3 is made up of 13 amino acids. CDR3 region: CASSLGRPQRYVF. CDR3 nucleotide sequence: TGTGCCAGCAGCTTAGGCCGGCCCCAGCGGTATGTCTTT.

The rearrangement joins TRBV7-8 to TRBJ1-2, with TRBD1 identical over 7 bases. Per the germline V gene, CDR1 is SGHVS and CDR2 is FQNEAQ. After removal of 5 bases from V and 4 bases from J, the junction contained 7 bases not matched to a gene. The CDR3 spans 14 residues. The CDR3 coding sequence is TGTGCCAGCAGCCGAGACAGGGCTGGCTATGGCTACACCTTC. It translates to CASSRDRAGYGYTF.

The chain couples TRBV24-1 to TRBJ2-6, with D perhaps matching TRBD2 (5 bases). Trimming removed 4 bases from V and 0 bases from J, with 9 bases in between. CDR1 is KGHDR and CDR2 is SFDVKD in the germline V gene. This CDR3 is built from 16 residues. CDR3 nucleotide sequence: TGTGCCACCAGTGACCGGACTTTCTCTGGGGCCAACGTCCTGACTTTC. Translation gives CATSDRTFSGANVLTF.

J is TRBJ2-7 and V is TRBV6-5; a possible D gene is TRBD1 (8 bases). Germline lookup yields CDR1 MNHEY and CDR2 SVGAGI. The CDR3 extends over 13 amino acids. V was trimmed by 6 bases and J by 2 bases, leaving 11 bases between them. This CDR3 is CASRQGGTYEQYF. Written as DNA, the CDR3 is TGTGCCAGCAGACAGGGGGGGACCTACGAGCAGTACTTC.

The CDR3 protein is CASGLAGVDEQFF. Written as DNA, the CDR3 is TGTGCCAGCGGACTAGCGGGGGTCGATGAGCAGTTCTTC. The V gene is TRBV9, the J gene TRBJ2-1, with 13 bases identical to TRBD2. This CDR3 region has 13 residues. The germline V gene encodes CDR1 SGDLS and CDR2 YYNGEE. J gave up 8 bases and V 7 bases, and 3 bases lay outside the gene matches.

In its sample, this clone was seen once. The rearrangement joins TRBV7-9 to TRBJ2-1, with a weak D call TRBD2 (6 bases). V lost 3 bases to trimming and J lost 6 bases, with 9 bases between them. There are 13 residues in the CDR3. CDR1 and CDR2 (germline): SEHNR, FQNEAQ (reference sequence). This CDR3 is CASSFWGVNEQFF. In nucleotides, the CDR3 is TGTGCCAGCAGCTTTTGGGGGGTCAATGAGCAGTTCTTC.

The chain carries TRBV5-8 and TRBJ1-2, with no clear D. This CDR3 spans 15 amino acids. The V and J ends lost 2 bases and 7 bases respectively, with 18 bases between them. Germline V gene data show CDR1 as SGHTS and CDR2 as YDEGEE. CDR3 nucleotides: TGTGCCAGCAGCTTTCTTCGCCAATCCCCCGGTGGCTACACCTTC. It translates to CASSFLRQSPGGYTF.

V gene TRBV7-2 combines with J gene TRBJ2-5, with 8 bases aligning to TRBD2. J was trimmed by 1 base and V by 1 base; bases with no gene match: 2. Germline CDR1 and CDR2: SGHTA and FQGNSA. The CDR3 sequence is 15 residues long. Written as DNA, the CDR3 is TGTGCCAGCAGCTTAGGCGGGGGGCCCCAAGAGACCCAGTACTTC. It yields the protein CASSLGGGPQETQYF.

In its sample, this clone was seen a few times. The chain uses TRBV7-9 and TRBJ1-6; D is uncertain. The V and J ends lost 1 base and 7 bases respectively, with 11 bases between them. The CDR3 extends over 15 amino acids. The V gene's germline CDR1 is SEHNR and CDR2 FQNEAQ (reference sequence). The CDR3 sequence is CASSLGGFKNSPLHF. The DNA of the CDR3 is TGTGCCAGCAGCTTAGGAGGGTTTAAAAATTCACCCCTCCACTTT.

This sequence joins TRBV25-1 and TRBJ2-5; no definite D call. This CDR3 is built from 14 residues. In germline, CDR1 is MGHDK, CDR2 SYGVNS. Trimming removed 1 base at V and 5 bases at J, with 11 bases between. The CDR3 DNA is TGTGCCAGCAGTGAATCAGGCAATAGGGAGACCCAGTACTTC. Protein product: CASSESGNRETQYF. Together with reference TRBV25-1 and TRBJ2-5, the CDR3 gives the full variable domain: EADIYQTPRYLVIGTGKKITLECSQTMGHDKMYWYQQDPGMELHLIHYSYGVNSTEKGDLSSESTVSRIRTEHFPLTLESARPSHTSQYLCASSESGNRETQYFGPGTRLLVL.

The rearrangement uses TRBV7-3 and TRBJ1-5; possible D gene TRBD1, 5 bases. CDR3 size: 12 residues. Germline CDR1 SGHTA, CDR2 FQGTGA. Deletions cut 9 bases from V and 9 bases from J, with 15 bases between. DNA of the CDR3: TGTGCCAGGTTACCGGGGGAATGGCCCCAGCATTTT. It specifies CARLPGEWPQHF.

This chain connects TRBV7-6 to TRBJ2-5; 11 bases align to TRBD2. V was clipped by 0 bases and J by 4 bases; unmatched bases: 10. Germline V gives CDR1 SGHVS, CDR2 FNYEAQ. This CDR3 spans 18 amino acids. CDR3 in DNA: TGTGCCAGCAGCTTAGCTTCTCTAGCGGGAGGTTTAAGAGAGACCCAGTACTTC. As protein: CASSLASLAGGLRETQYF.

The chain links TRBV6-2 or TRBV6-3 to TRBJ1-5; tentative D call: TRBD1 (6 bases). V was cut by 6 bases and J by 6 bases, with 15 bases left in between. The CDR3 is 14 residues long. The germline V gene has CDR1 MNHEY and CDR2 SVGEGT. The CDR3 sequence is CASSRNRVAQPQHF. The DNA for the CDR3 is TGTGCCAGCAGCCGCAACAGGGTTGCTCAGCCCCAGCATTTT.

The CDR3 is CASSLVPQGTEAFF. The DNA for the CDR3 is TGTGCCAGCAGCTTAGTCCCCCAGGGGACGGAGGCTTTCTTT. This chain connects TRBV11-2 to TRBJ1-1, with D possibly being TRBD1 (6 bases). Germline assignment: CDR1 SGHAT and CDR2 FQNNGV. V lost 1 base and J lost 11, with 17 bases in between. There are 14 residues in the CDR3.

This rearrangement joins TRBV6-5 to TRBJ2-6, with D perhaps TRBD2 (5 bases). CDR3 size: 16 residues. V was cut by 0 bases and J by 1 base, with 7 bases left in between. CDR1 and CDR2 from the germline V gene are MNHEY and SVGAGI. The CDR3 sequence is CASSYSEASGANVLTF. CDR3 DNA sequence: TGTGCCAGCAGTTACTCGGAGGCTTCTGGGGCCAACGTCCTGACTTTC.